The present entry profiles one T cell receptor (beta chain) with its context. These data come from a study of control samples from healthy donors and cancer patients. The V gene's germline CDR1 is LGHNA and CDR2 YSLEER. V was shortened by 0 bases and J by 3 bases, with 5 bases between the two germline ends. This CDR3 spans 13 amino acids. Generated by immunoSEQ multiplex PCR, the TCRdb table keeps only in-frame clones and is missing some. The sample lists roughly 200,000 clones, 90% to 95% seen once, with around 1.5% in the top ten. The sequenced material came from blood. The clonotype comes from a man aged 50 to 60 in good health. The V and J genes are TRBV4-3 and TRBJ1-2; D call uncertain. CDR3 bases: TGCGCCAGCAGCCAAGAGGCCCACTATGGCTACACCTTC. This encodes CASSQEAHYGYTF.